Listed below are T cell receptor beta chains from one sample, sequenced in a study of cytomegalovirus exposure and HLA in healthy donors. Clones were sequenced by immunoSEQ multiplex PCR, and TCRdb holds only the in-frame ones, with some missing. The repertoire holds 160,000 or so clones, with approximately 86% as singletons. The sequencing sample was made of PBMCs. The receptor source for this set is a woman in her late teens or twenties in good health and CMV-seronegative. Both conserved end residues are part of each CDR3. Each record gives: V gene, clone size, J gene, D gene, CDR3 DNA, CDR3 protein. A D gene is named only where the DNA matches it firmly. The size entry is marked missing in some rows and otherwise reads once, few, many or a size class.

>TRBV4-1|.|TRBJ2-7|.
TGCGCCAGCAGCCAAGCGTTAGGAGCCTACGAGCAGTACTTC
CASSQALGAYEQYF
>TRBV14|.|TRBJ1-6|.
TGTGCCAGCAGCCCCAGGGAGGCTTCACCCCTCCACTTT
CASSPREASPLHF
>TRBV5-4|.|TRBJ2-5|.
TGTGCCAGCAGCTCAGGTGGGGCGTACCAAGAGACCCAGTACTTC
CASSSGGAYQETQYF
>TRBV13|.|TRBJ1-1|.
TGTGCCAGCAGCCCCGTAGGACTTATGAACACTGAAGCTTTCTTT
CASSPVGLMNTEAFF
>TRBV30|.|TRBJ1-2|.
TGTGCCTGGAGTGTAACCACCGGGGCCATCAGGGGAGCCTACACCTTC
CAWSVTTGAIRGAYTF
>TRBV27|.|TRBJ1-2|.
TGTGCCAGCAGTCGTAACACGAACTATGGCTACACCTTC
CASSRNTNYGYTF
>TRBV19|.|TRBJ1-1|.
TGTGCCAGTAGCTCTGAGGGCCTTACTGAAGCTTTCTTT
CASSSEGLTEAFF
>TRBV6-5|.|TRBJ2-1|.
TGTGCCAGCAGTGCCGGGACTTCGTCTGACAATGAGCAGTTCTTC
CASSAGTSSDNEQFF
>TRBV29-1|once|TRBJ2-7|TRBD1
TGCAGCGTTGAAATACAGGGGTTCTACGAGCAGTACTTC
CSVEIQGFYEQYF
>TRBV7-8|.|TRBJ2-7|TRBD1
TGTGCCAGCTCGCAAGGGGGCACTACTACGAAGCAGTACTTC
CASSQGGTTTKQYF
>TRBV27|few|TRBJ1-1|.
TGTGCCAGCAGCTTCCTGGGGGGGTATGAAGCTTTCTTT
CASSFLGGYEAFF